The sequence of this T cell receptor beta chain was determined in a study of T cell responses to AZD1222 COVID-19 vaccine. Study outcomes and limitations: Baseline seropositivity characterized only a handful of AZD1222 recipients.

This clone was recorded once. Its antigen remains unknown. The assay was immunoSEQ multiplex PCR, and TCRdb's table has in-frame clones only and misses some. This sample yields roughly 130,000 clones, of which roughly nine tenths are seen a single time; around 1.7% belongs to the top ten. Sequencing used peripheral blood, obtained on day 0 of AZD1222 vaccination. The sequence was collected from an adult in good health.

CDR3 protein: CASSPETSGNQETQYF. CDR3 sequence (DNA): TGTGCCAGCTCACCAGAGACTAGCGGGAACCAAGAGACCCAGTACTTC. The chain employs TRBV18 and TRBJ2-5; TRBD2 aligns across 11 bases. J was trimmed by 0 bases and V by 2 bases; bases with no gene match: 2. The CDR3 totals 16 residues. CDR1 KGHSH and CDR2 LQKENI come from the germline V gene.